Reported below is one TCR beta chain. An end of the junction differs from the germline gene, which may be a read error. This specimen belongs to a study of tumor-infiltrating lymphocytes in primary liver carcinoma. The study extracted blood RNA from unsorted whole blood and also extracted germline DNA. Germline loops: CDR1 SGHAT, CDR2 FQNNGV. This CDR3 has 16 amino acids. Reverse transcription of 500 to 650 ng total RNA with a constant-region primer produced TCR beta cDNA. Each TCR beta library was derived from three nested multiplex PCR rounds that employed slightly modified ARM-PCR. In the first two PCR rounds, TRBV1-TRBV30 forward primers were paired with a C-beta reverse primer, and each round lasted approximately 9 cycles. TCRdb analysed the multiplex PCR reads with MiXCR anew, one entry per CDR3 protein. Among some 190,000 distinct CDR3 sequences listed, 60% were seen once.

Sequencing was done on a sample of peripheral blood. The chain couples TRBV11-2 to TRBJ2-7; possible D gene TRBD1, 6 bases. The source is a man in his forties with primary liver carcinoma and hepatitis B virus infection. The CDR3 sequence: CASSAGGGQSSYEHYF. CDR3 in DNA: TGTGCCAGCAGTGCAGGCGGTGGACAGTCATCCTACGAGCACTACTTC.